This T cell receptor (beta chain) was observed in a study of CD8 T cell repertoires and HIV-1 epitope variants. Study as a whole: Twenty-five autologous and known Gag and Nef epitope variant peptides each stimulated T cells separately. An approximately 10-day culture received IL-2, IL-7 and IL-15 on days 3 and 7.

This CDR3 region has 16 residues. Trimming removed 5 bases from V and 2 bases from J; junction bases left unmatched: 9. Germline V gene data show CDR1 as MNHEY and CDR2 as SMNVEV (reference sequence). Study outcomes and limitations: Eight to ten TCR beta clonotypes were antigen-specific, roughly six apparently recognizing autologous or escape variants.

Details on this clone: Its target is unknown.

Measured with immunoSEQ multiplex PCR; TCRdb has only the in-frame clones, and not every one. The sample holds some 5,900 clones, around 70% seen once. The sample taken for sequencing was cultured CD8+ T cells derived from PBMCs. V is TRBV27 and J is TRBJ2-1; TRBD1 aligns across 7 bases. The sequence derives from a male donor with HIV. In DNA, the CDR3 is TGTGCCAGCAGTATTCTCGGGACAGTGCCCTACAATGAGCAGTTCTTC. Amino acids: CASSILGTVPYNEQFF.